This TCR beta chain was sequenced in a study of shared clonotypes between healthy human individuals. Germline assignment: CDR1 SGHDT and CDR2 YYEEEE. Trimming left V 1 base short and J 6 bases short, with 16 bases between. This CDR3 has 15 residues. The repertoire was sequenced with immunoSEQ multiplex PCR; TCRdb's copy has only in-frame clones and lacks some. The sample lists 1.4 million to 1.5 million clones, approximately 96% occurring once. This clonotype was sampled from a man aged 25 to 40 in good health. Sequencing was performed on naive CD4+ T cells sorted from blood. The sample's subset: CD45RA+ positively selected. This chain joins TRBV5-6 and TRBJ1-2; D remains unclear. CDR3 coding DNA: TGTGCCAGCAGCTTGTCTCCGCAGGATCACCATGGCTACACCTTC. It yields the protein CASSLSPQDHHGYTF.